Below are 26 T cell receptor beta chains sequenced from a single sample in a study of T cells in Graves' hyperthyroidism and ophthalmopathy. Researchers took RNA transcripts and amplified the TCR beta CDR3 regions from them. A set of HTBI primers served as the primers for a first-round RT-PCR of the TCR CDR3. Using its own MiXCR run on the multiplex PCR reads, TCRdb lists one record per CDR3 protein. The sample lists about 640,000 distinct CDR3 sequences, around 13% occurring once. The sequencing input was blood. The source of these receptors is a woman between 45 and 65 years old with Graves' ophthalmopathy.

This clonotype was observed many times. The CDR3 here is CASSFWREYTGELFF. CDR3 coding DNA: TGCGCCAGCAGCTTTTGGCGGGAGTACACCGGGGAGCTGTTTTTT. The chain is built from TRBV5-1 and TRBJ2-2, with 7 bases fitting TRBD2. Germline loops: CDR1 SGHRS, CDR2 YFSETQ. The ends lost 2 bases at V and 3 bases at J; junction bases unmatched: 4. The CDR3 is 15 residues long.

This clonotype was picked up many times. The chain combines TRBV20-1 with TRBJ1-1, with 7 nucleotides matching TRBD1. This CDR3 region has 16 residues. V lost 1 base to trimming and J lost 5 bases; unmatched junction nucleotides: 13. Germline CDR1 DFQATT, CDR2 SNEGSKA (reference sequence). The CDR3 reads CSARGETDRRGTEAFF. The CDR3 region has the DNA TGCAGTGCTAGAGGCGAGACGGACAGGAGGGGTACTGAAGCTTTCTTT.

This clonotype was seen ten or more times. The DNA for the CDR3 is TGCGCCAGCAGCTTGAACATGATGACCTTTAATGAGCAGTTCTTC. Its protein is CASSLNMMTFNEQFF. V is TRBV5-1 and J is TRBJ2-1; unclear D gene. The V end was cut by 1 base, the J end by 7 bases, with 15 bases between. The CDR3 spans 15 residues. CDR1 is SGHRS and CDR2 is YFSETQ in the germline V gene.

Of note for this clonotype: The junction shows a germline mismatch at one end, possibly a read error. The chain couples TRBV5-1 to TRBJ2-1; unclear D gene. Germline V gene sequence: CDR1 SGHRS, CDR2 YFSETQ. This CDR3 has 13 amino acids. The CDR3 reads CAGSLAANNEQFF. The CDR3 nucleotides read TGCGCCGGCAGCTTGGCGGCAAATAATGAGCAGTTCTTC. Full variable domain (missing parts from reference TRBV5-1 and TRBJ2-1): KAGVTQTPRYLIKTRGQQVTLSCSPISGHRSVSWYQQTPGQGLQFLFEYFSETQRNKGNFPGRFSGRQFSNSRSEMNVSTLELGDSALYLCAGSLAANNEQFFGPGTRLTVL.

This clonotype showed up just a few times. The rearrangement uses TRBV27 and TRBJ1-1; D not certain. The CDR3 contains 15 residues. Germline assignment: CDR1 MNHEY and CDR2 SMNVEV (reference sequence). V dropped 0 bases and J dropped 1 base, with 9 bases sitting between them. The CDR3 bases are TGTGCCAGCAGTTTATCGGGGAGGTGGAACACTGAAGCTTTCTTT. Translation: CASSLSGRWNTEAFF.

The table lists this clonotype with a count of one. The rearrangement links TRBV28 to TRBJ2-1, with D perhaps TRBD1 (6 bases). Germline V gene lookup returns CDR1 MDHEN and CDR2 SYDVKM. Trimming took 10 bases from V and 5 from J, leaving 18 bases between them. The CDR3 runs to 14 residues. CDR3 sequence (DNA): TGTGCCACCCGGCGCCAGGGGATTAACAATGAGCAGTTCTTC. Amino acid sequence: CATRRQGINNEQFF.

This clonotype was seen at least ten times. V and J are TRBV20-1 and TRBJ2-3; 11 bases are shared with TRBD2. CDR3 length: 15 amino acids. Germline CDR1 reads DFQATT; CDR2 reads SNEGSKA (reference sequence). V shed 2 bases, J shed 6 bases, and the junction held 7 bases outside the gene matches. CDR3 sequence: CSARPGTSGSDTQYF. CDR3 DNA: TGCAGTGCTAGACCCGGGACTAGCGGCTCGGATACGCAGTATTTT.

This clonotype occurred many times. This chain connects TRBV7-2 to TRBJ2-1; D could derive from TRBD1 or TRBD2 (5 bases each). The CDR3 is 16 amino acids. Trimming cost V 5 bases and J 5 bases, with 19 bases left between them. Germline-derived CDR1 and CDR2 are SGHTA and FQGNSA. DNA for the CDR3: TGTGCCAGCAGCCTTACACAAGTGGGGCGGGACAATGAGCAGTTCTTC. As protein: CASSLTQVGRDNEQFF. The full variable domain, completed using reference TRBV7-2 and TRBJ2-1, is GAGVSQSPSNKVTEKGKDVELRCDPISGHTALYWYRQSLGQGLEFLIYFQGNSAPDKSGLPSDRFSAERTGGSVSTLTIQRTQQEDSAVYLCASSLTQVGRDNEQFFGPGTRLTVL.

The chain links TRBV7-6 to TRBJ2-3, with TRBD2 matching over 9 bases. Germline trimming cut 5 bases from V and 3 bases from J; bases unmatched to any gene: 9. Germline loops: CDR1 SGHVS, CDR2 FNYEAQ. The CDR3 extends over 16 amino acids. CDR3 DNA sequence: TGTGCCAGCAGCCCTCGGGTAGCGGGAGTAACAGATACGCAGTATTTT. Protein product: CASSPRVAGVTDTQYF.

This clonotype appeared a few times. The J gene is TRBJ1-4, the V gene TRBV5-6, with D possibly TRBD1 on 5 matching bases. Germline loops: CDR1 SGHDT, CDR2 YYEEEE. The CDR3 runs 15 residues. V lost 1 base, J lost 4 bases, and 11 bases lay in between. The CDR3, as DNA: TGTGCCAGCAGCTTGATCGACAGAGTTAATGAAAAACTGTTTTTT. Translating gives CASSLIDRVNEKLFF. Using reference TRBV5-6 and TRBJ1-4 for the parts outside the CDR3, the full variable domain is DAGVTQSPTHLIKTRGQQVTLRCSPKSGHDTVSWYQQALGQGPQFIFQYYEEEERQRGNFPDRFSGHQFPNYSSELNVNALLLGDSALYLCASSLIDRVNEKLFFGSGTQLSVL.

The genes are TRBV12-3 or TRBV12-4 and TRBJ2-7; TRBD2 matches at 16 bases. The CDR3 runs 18 residues. V shed 6 bases, J shed 6 bases, and the junction held 14 bases outside the gene matches. CDR3 loop: CASSARSGTSGRGIEQYF. The DNA for the CDR3 is TGTGCCAGCAGCGCCCGATCCGGGACTAGCGGGAGGGGGATCGAGCAGTACTTC.

This clonotype was found many times. The chain carries TRBV6-2 or TRBV6-3 and TRBJ2-5; no definite D call. The V gene lost 7 bases and the J gene lost 1 base, with 13 bases spanning the gap. CDR1 and CDR2 (germline): MNHEY, SVGEGT. The CDR3 length is 14 residues. The CDR3: CASMLWGFQETQYF. The CDR3 DNA reads TGTGCCAGCATGCTTTGGGGTTTCCAAGAGACCCAGTACTTC.

This clonotype was observed many times. The V gene is TRBV6-2 or TRBV6-3, the J gene TRBJ2-7; 10 bases fit TRBD2. This CDR3 is built from 14 residues. Per germline, CDR1 MNHEY and CDR2 SVGEGT. Trimming took 4 bases from V and 1 from J; bases not matched to a gene: 1. The DNA for the CDR3 is TGTGCCAGCAGTTGGACTAGCGGATCCTACGAGCAGTACTTC. It is translated as CASSWTSGSYEQYF.

The chain employs TRBV12-5 and TRBJ2-2, with D tentatively TRBD1 (5 bases). CDR1 is LGHNT, CDR2 FRNRAP, per germline. CDR3 length: 16 amino acids. V was trimmed by 6 bases and J by 4 bases, leaving 18 bases between them. This CDR3 reads CASGNLVGAGTGELFF. The CDR3, as DNA: TGTGCTAGTGGAAACCTGGTAGGGGCAGGCACCGGGGAGCTGTTTTTT.

This chain uses TRBV29-1 with TRBJ2-5, with TRBD1 identical over 7 bases. The CDR3 extends over 12 amino acids. Germline CDR1 reads SQVTM; CDR2 reads ANQGSEA. Trimming at V came to 7 bases and at J to 5 bases, leaving 7 bases not matched to a gene. The DNA of the CDR3 is TGCAGCGCACAGGGGACATGGGAGACCCAGTACTTC. Its translation is CSAQGTWETQYF.

This clonotype was counted ten times or more. CDR3 coding DNA: TGTGCCAGCAGGATCCTAGGAGGGACGAACACTGAAGCTTTCTTT. This gives the protein CASRILGGTNTEAFF. The gene calls are TRBV28 and TRBJ1-1; possibly TRBD1 for D (5 bases). V was cut by 6 bases and J by 1 base, with 15 bases left in between. The CDR3 consists of 15 residues. Germline V CDR1 and CDR2: MDHEN, SYDVKM.

In its sample, this clonotype was seen many times. The chain carries TRBV6-6 and TRBJ2-7; a weak D match, TRBD1 (5 bases). The CDR3 has 15 residues. The V gene lost 1 base and the J gene lost 2 bases, with 12 bases spanning the gap. Germline loops: CDR1 MNHNY, CDR2 SVGAGI (reference sequence). The chain's CDR3 is CASSYLGRVPYEQYF. The CDR3 DNA reads as TGTGCCAGCAGTTACTTAGGCAGGGTTCCCTACGAGCAGTACTTC.

The V and J genes are TRBV7-6 and TRBJ1-2; no reliable D call. The CDR3 loop spans 16 amino acids. Germline CDR1 SGHVS, CDR2 FNYEAQ. Trimming removed 2 bases at V and 7 bases at J, with 20 bases between. In nucleotides, the CDR3 is TGTGCCAGCAGCTTAACCCTGCGAGACAAGCTTGGTGGCTACACCTTC. Protein sequence: CASSLTLRDKLGGYTF.

This clonotype appeared a few times. This chain uses TRBV19 with TRBJ2-1, with D hard to call. The V end lost 4 bases, the J end lost 0 bases, and 13 bases lay between the germline ends. This CDR3 contains 16 residues. Looked up from germline, CDR1 is LNHDA and CDR2 is SQIVND (reference sequence). The CDR3 DNA sequence: TGTGCCAGTAGTAATTATAGACTCAGCTCCTACAATGAGCAGTTCTTC. Its protein is CASSNYRLSSYNEQFF.

There are many counts of this clonotype. The chain employs TRBV20-1 and TRBJ2-5, with 7 bases that match TRBD1. V trimming: 2 bases; J trimming: 4 bases; junction bases outside the gene matches: 4. The germline V gene has CDR1 DFQATT and CDR2 SNEGSKA (reference sequence). This CDR3 region has 13 residues. CDR3 amino acids: CSARFGTVETQYF. CDR3 nucleotides: TGCAGTGCTAGATTCGGGACAGTAGAGACCCAGTACTTC.

This clonotype was recorded at least ten times. The chain recombines TRBV5-1 with TRBJ2-5; 7 bases align to TRBD2. Germline V CDR1 and CDR2: SGHRS, YFSETQ. With 3 bases clipped from V and 5 bases from J, the junction kept 10 bases outside the gene matches. The CDR3 totals 15 residues. In nucleotides, the CDR3 is TGCGCCAGCAGCTCCGAACAGACTAGCTATGAGACCCAGTACTTC. Encoded protein: CASSSEQTSYETQYF.

The rearrangement uses TRBV5-1 and TRBJ2-2, with 11 bases identical to TRBD2. The CDR3 is made up of 14 amino acids. Germline V CDR1 and CDR2: SGHRS, YFSETQ. V trimming: 5 bases; J trimming: 6 bases; junction bases outside the gene matches: 3. This CDR3 reads CASRDSGRAGELFF. CDR3 bases: TGCGCCAGCAGAGATAGCGGGAGGGCCGGGGAGCTGTTTTTT.

This clonotype has a count of ten or more. J is TRBJ1-1 and V is TRBV30; unclear D gene. There are 15 residues in the CDR3. The V end was cut by 4 bases, the J end by 4 bases, with 19 bases between. The germline V gene encodes CDR1 GTSNPN and CDR2 SVGIG (reference sequence). The CDR3 DNA sequence: TGTGCCTGGAATCTCGGGTTCGTAAACCCCACTGAAGCTTTCTTT. As protein: CAWNLGFVNPTEAFF.

In its sample, this clonotype was seen a few times. V usage is TRBV27 and J usage is TRBJ2-7; unclear D gene. V was trimmed by 6 bases and J by 5 bases, leaving 8 bases between them. This CDR3 has 11 residues. CDR1 is MNHEY and CDR2 is SMNVEV in the germline V gene (reference sequence). The CDR3 nucleotides are TGTGCCAGCAGGCCCATAAACGAGCAGTACTTC. It translates to CASRPINEQYF.

Concerning this clonotype: At one of its ends the junction is not consistent with the germline gene, which may arise from a read error. The chain is built from TRBV7-2 and TRBJ2-3, with no clear D. CDR1 and CDR2 (germline): SGHTA, FQGNSA. This CDR3 is built from 14 residues. CDR3 DNA: TGTGCCAGCAGCTCAGTTTATAGCACAGATACGCGGTATTTT. Protein: CASSSVYSTDTRYF.

This clonotype was seen at least ten times. The chain couples TRBV28 to TRBJ2-1; perhaps D is TRBD1 or TRBD2 (5 bases each). CDR1 is MDHEN, CDR2 SYDVKM, per germline. The CDR3 consists of 17 residues. V lost 2 bases and J 0 bases, leaving 14 bases between the germline ends. CDR3 region: CASSLGLRGSSYNEQFF. DNA for the CDR3: TGTGCCAGCAGTTTAGGTTTGAGGGGAAGCTCCTACAATGAGCAGTTCTTC.